The 8 T cell receptor beta chains listed next were all sequenced from one sample in a study of blood T cell repertoires in COVID-19. The protocol was immunoSEQ multiplex PCR, while the TCRdb copy is restricted to in-frame clones and leaves out a portion. The table lists about 350,000 clones, about nine tenths of them singletons, with around 0.92% in the top ten. The source material was PBMCs or T cells enriched from blood (not recorded which). These receptor sequences come from a woman in her twenties or thirties who had been exposed to COVID-19.

V and J are TRBV13 and TRBJ2-6; the D gene is possibly TRBD1 (6 bases). The V gene's germline CDR1 is PRHDT and CDR2 FYEKMQ (reference sequence). With 4 bases removed from V and 0 bases from J, the gap between germline ends came to 13 bases. CDR3 length: 17 amino acids. In DNA form, the CDR3 reads TGTGCCAGCAGCTGGAACAGGGTCAGCTCTGGGGCCAACGTCCTGACTTTC. Its protein product is CASSWNRVSSGANVLTF.

This clone turned up a few times. The chain carries TRBV10-3 and TRBJ2-7; 16 bases agree with TRBD2. Unmatched junction bases numbered 13, after V lost 1 base and J lost 7 bases. This CDR3 contains 19 residues. The germline CDR1 and CDR2 sequences are ENHRY and SYGVKD. DNA of the CDR3: TGTGCCATCAGTGAGTTAACCGGGACTAGCGGGAGGGCCTCGAGGGAGCAGTACTTC. This translates into CAISELTGTSGRASREQYF.

This clone was observed a handful of times. This chain connects TRBV28 to TRBJ2-7; weak D call: TRBD2 (5 bases). CDR3 length: 16 residues. The V gene's germline CDR1 is MDHEN and CDR2 SYDVKM. V was cut by 3 bases and J by 2 bases, with 17 bases left in between. The DNA of the CDR3 is TGTGCCAGCAGTTTGAACTGGCCGAAGGGAGCCTACGAGCAGTACTTC. Translating gives CASSLNWPKGAYEQYF.

This sequence joins TRBV19 and TRBJ1-3; the D gene is possibly TRBD1 (5 bases). The CDR3 is made up of 16 amino acids. V was trimmed by 5 bases and J by 2 bases, leaving 16 bases between them. The germline V gene has CDR1 LNHDA and CDR2 SQIVND (reference sequence). DNA for the CDR3: TGTGCCAGTAGTTTCCTCCTGAAGGGGACTGGAAACACCATATATTTT. It translates to CASSFLLKGTGNTIYF. The variable domain in full, with the rest retrieved from reference TRBV19 and TRBJ1-3, is DGGITQSPKYLFRKEGQNVTLSCEQNLNHDAMYWYRQDPGQGLRLIYYSQIVNDFQKGDIAEGYSVSREKKESFPLTVTSAQKNPTAFYLCASSFLLKGTGNTIYFGEGSWLTVV.

About this clone itself: Other DNA sequences of this sample code for an identical CDR3. This chain joins TRBV24-1 and TRBJ2-1; no reliable D call. The CDR3 has 13 residues. From germline, CDR1 is KGHDR and CDR2 SFDVKD. Trimming shortened V by 4 bases and J by 0 bases, and 3 bases separated the two germline ends. The CDR3 reads CATSDYSYNEQFF. In DNA, the CDR3 is TGTGCCACCAGTGACTACTCCTACAATGAGCAGTTCTTC.

J is TRBJ1-4 and V is TRBV28; no definite D call. The CDR3 sequence is 11 residues long. Deletions cut 8 bases from V and 9 bases from J, with 10 bases between. Germline V CDR1 and CDR2: MDHEN, SYDVKM. CDR3 in amino acids: CASLAPQKLFF. As DNA, the CDR3 is TGTGCCAGCCTGGCCCCACAAAAACTGTTTTTT.

The chain couples TRBV19 to TRBJ1-6; 8 nucleotides line up with TRBD1. Germline V gives CDR1 LNHDA, CDR2 SQIVND (reference sequence). J was trimmed by 10 bases and V by 3 bases; bases with no gene match: 5. CDR3 length equals 14 residues. In DNA form, the CDR3 reads TGTGCCAGTAGTATGGAATACAGGGGGTCACCCCTCCACTTT. This encodes CASSMEYRGSPLHF.

V and J are TRBV7-9 and TRBJ2-7; possibly TRBD2 for D (6 bases). V was pared by 4 bases and J by 2 bases, with 18 bases between. The CDR3 loop spans 16 amino acids. Germline assignment: CDR1 SEHNR and CDR2 FQNEAQ (reference sequence). Here the CDR3 reads CASSYPSVGRTYEQYF. In DNA, the CDR3 is TGTGCCAGCAGCTACCCCAGCGTGGGGAGGACCTACGAGCAGTACTTC.